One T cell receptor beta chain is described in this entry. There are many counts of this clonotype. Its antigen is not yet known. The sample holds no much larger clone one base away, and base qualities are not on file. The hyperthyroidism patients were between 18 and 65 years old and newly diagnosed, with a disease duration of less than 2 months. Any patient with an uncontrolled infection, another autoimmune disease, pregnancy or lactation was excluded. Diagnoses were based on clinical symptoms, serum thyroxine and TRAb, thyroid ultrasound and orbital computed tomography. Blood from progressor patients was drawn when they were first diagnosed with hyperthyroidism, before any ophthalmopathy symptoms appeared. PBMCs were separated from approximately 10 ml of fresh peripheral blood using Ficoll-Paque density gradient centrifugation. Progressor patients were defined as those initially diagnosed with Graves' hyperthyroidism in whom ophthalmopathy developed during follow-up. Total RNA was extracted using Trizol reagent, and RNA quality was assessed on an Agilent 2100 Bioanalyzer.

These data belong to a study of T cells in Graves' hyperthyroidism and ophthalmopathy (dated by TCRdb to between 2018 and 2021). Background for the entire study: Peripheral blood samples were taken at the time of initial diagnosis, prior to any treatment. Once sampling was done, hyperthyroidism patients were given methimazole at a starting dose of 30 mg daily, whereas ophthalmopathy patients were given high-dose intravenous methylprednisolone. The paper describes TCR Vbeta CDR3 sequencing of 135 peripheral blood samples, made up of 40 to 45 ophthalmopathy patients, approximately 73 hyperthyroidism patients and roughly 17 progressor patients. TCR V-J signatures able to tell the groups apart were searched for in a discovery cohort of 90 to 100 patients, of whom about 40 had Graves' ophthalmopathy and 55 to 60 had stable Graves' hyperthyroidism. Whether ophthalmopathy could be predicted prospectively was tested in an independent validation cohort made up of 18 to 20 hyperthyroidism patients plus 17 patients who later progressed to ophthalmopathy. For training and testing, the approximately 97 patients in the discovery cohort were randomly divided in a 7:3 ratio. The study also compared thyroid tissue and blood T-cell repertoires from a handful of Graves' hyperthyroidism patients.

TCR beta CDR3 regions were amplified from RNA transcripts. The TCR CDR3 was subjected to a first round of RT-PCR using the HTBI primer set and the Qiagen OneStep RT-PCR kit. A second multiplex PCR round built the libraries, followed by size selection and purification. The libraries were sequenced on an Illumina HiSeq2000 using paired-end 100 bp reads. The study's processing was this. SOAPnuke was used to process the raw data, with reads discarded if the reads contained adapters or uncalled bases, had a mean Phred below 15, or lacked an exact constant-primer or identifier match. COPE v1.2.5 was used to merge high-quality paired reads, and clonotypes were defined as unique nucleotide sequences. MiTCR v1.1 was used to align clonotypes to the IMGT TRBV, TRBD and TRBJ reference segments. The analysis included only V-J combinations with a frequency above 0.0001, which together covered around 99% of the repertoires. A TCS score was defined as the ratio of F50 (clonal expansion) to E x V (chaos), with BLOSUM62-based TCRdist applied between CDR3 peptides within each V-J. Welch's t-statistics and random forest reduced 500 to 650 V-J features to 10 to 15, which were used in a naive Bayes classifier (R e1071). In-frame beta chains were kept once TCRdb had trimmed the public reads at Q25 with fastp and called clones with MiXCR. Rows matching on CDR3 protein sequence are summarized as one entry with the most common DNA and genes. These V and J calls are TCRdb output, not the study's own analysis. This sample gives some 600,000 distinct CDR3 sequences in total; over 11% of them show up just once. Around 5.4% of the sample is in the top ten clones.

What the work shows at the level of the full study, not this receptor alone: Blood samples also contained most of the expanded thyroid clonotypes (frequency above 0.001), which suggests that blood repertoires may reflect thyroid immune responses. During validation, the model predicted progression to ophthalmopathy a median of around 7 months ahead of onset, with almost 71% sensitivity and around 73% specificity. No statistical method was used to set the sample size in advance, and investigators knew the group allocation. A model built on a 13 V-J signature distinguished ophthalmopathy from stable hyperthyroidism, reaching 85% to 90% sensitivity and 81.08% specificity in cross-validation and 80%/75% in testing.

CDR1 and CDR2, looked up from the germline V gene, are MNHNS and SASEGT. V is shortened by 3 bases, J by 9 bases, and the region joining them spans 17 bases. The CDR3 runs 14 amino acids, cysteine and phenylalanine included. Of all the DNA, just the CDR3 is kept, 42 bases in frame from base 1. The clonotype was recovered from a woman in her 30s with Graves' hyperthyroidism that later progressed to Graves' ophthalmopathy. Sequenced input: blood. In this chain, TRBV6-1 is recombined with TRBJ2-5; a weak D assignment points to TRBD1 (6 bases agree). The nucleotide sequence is TGTGCCAGCAGTGACAACAGGGACCTGGGGGCCCAGTACTTC. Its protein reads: CASSDNRDLGAQYF.